Presented here are 20 T cell receptor beta chains from one specimen sequenced in a study of shared clonotypes between healthy human individuals. Terminally differentiated effector memory CD45RA+ cells were excluded by CCR7 positive selection of CD45RO-negative cells. This table comes from immunoSEQ multiplex PCR, and its TCRdb copy is limited to in-frame clones, with some not included. The repertoire holds 2 million to 2.5 million clones, with 85% to 95% as singletons. Material: naive CD8+ T cells sorted from blood. The receptors shown here come from a man younger than 35 in good health.

Comment on this clone: This CDR3 is also generated by other DNA sequences in the sample. V is TRBV9 and J is TRBJ1-2; 8 nucleotides agree with TRBD1. Germline lookup yields CDR1 SGDLS and CDR2 YYNGEE. Unmatched junction bases numbered 3, after V lost 3 bases and J lost 8 bases. This CDR3 is built from 12 residues. The CDR3 sequence is CASSGTGNGYTF. The DNA of the CDR3 is TGTGCCAGCAGCGGGACAGGGAACGGCTACACCTTC.

This rearrangement joins TRBV7-9 to TRBJ2-5; tentative D call: TRBD1 (6 bases). The CDR3 extends over 15 amino acids. V shed 1 base and J shed 3 bases, with 12 bases lying between them. The germline V gene has CDR1 SEHNR and CDR2 FQNEAQ (reference sequence). The CDR3 spells CASSLVGDMKETQYF. The CDR3 DNA reads as TGTGCCAGCAGCTTAGTAGGGGACATGAAAGAGACCCAGTACTTC. Combining the CDR3 with reference TRBV7-9 and TRBJ2-5 gives the whole variable domain DTGVSQNPRHKITKRGQNVTFRCDPISEHNRLYWYRQTLGQGPEFLTYFQNEAQLEKSRLLSDRFSAERPKGSFSTLEIQRTEQGDSAMYLCASSLVGDMKETQYFGPGTRLLVL.

The chain recombines TRBV4-1 with TRBJ1-2, with 9 nucleotides matching TRBD1. Germline-derived CDR1 and CDR2 are MGHRA and YSYEKL. Trimming removed 6 bases from V and 7 bases from J; junction bases left unmatched: 12. The CDR3 is 15 amino acids. CDR3 residues: CASRYDGTGLAGYTF. CDR3 sequence (DNA): TGCGCCAGCAGGTACGATGGGACAGGGCTCGCTGGCTACACCTTC.

The chain recombines TRBV27 with TRBJ1-2, with D possibly matching TRBD1 (5 bases). Trimming stripped 8 bases from V and 10 bases from J, with 17 bases between. The length of the CDR3 is 12 residues. Germline CDR1 reads MNHEY; CDR2 reads SMNVEV (reference sequence). DNA for the CDR3: TGTGCCAGCGAGTCGGGTCAGGGTGACTACACCTTC. It specifies CASESGQGDYTF.

V and J are TRBV30 and TRBJ2-5; tentatively, D is TRBD2 (7 bases). The closer fit of TRBJ2-7 to the DNA end suggests the J call may be wrong. Germline V gene sequence: CDR1 GTSNPN, CDR2 SVGIG (reference sequence). The CDR3 runs to 13 residues. The CDR3 sequence: CAWSLGGRGEQYF. The CDR3 nucleotides read TGTGCCTGGAGTTTGGGGGGGCGCGGCGAGCAGTACTTC.

With regard to this clone: This sample also contains other DNA sequences that code for the same CDR3. The chain recombines TRBV9 with TRBJ2-7, with 9 positions matching TRBD1. The CDR3 totals 14 residues. Germline V gene sequence: CDR1 SGDLS, CDR2 YYNGEE. Losses at the gene ends were 2 bases for V and 3 bases for J; bases not matched to a gene: 3. The chain's CDR3 is CASSVGTGFYEQYF. The CDR3 nucleotides are TGTGCCAGCAGCGTGGGGACAGGGTTCTACGAGCAGTACTTC.

The rearrangement links TRBV29-1 to TRBJ1-1, with D maybe TRBD1 (5 bases). CDR3 size: 14 residues. Germline values: CDR1 SQVTM, CDR2 ANQGSEA. The V and J ends lost 2 bases and 3 bases respectively, with 13 bases between them. The CDR3 loop is CSVELAREDTEAFF. DNA of the CDR3: TGCAGCGTTGAACTTGCCAGGGAGGACACTGAAGCTTTCTTT.

The V and J genes are TRBV27 and TRBJ1-6; D is unresolved. Trimming removed 3 bases at V and 7 bases at J, with 10 bases between. The CDR3 is 14 residues long. In germline, CDR1 is MNHEY, CDR2 SMNVEV (reference sequence). The CDR3 is CASSFGGSNSPLHF. The CDR3 DNA reads as TGTGCCAGCAGTTTTGGAGGGTCCAATTCACCCCTCCACTTT.

The chain links TRBV6-1 to TRBJ1-5; 8 bases agree with TRBD1. Germline V gene lookup returns CDR1 MNHNS and CDR2 SASEGT. V lost 10 bases to trimming and J lost 5 bases; unmatched junction nucleotides: 7. This CDR3 is built from 13 residues. The CDR3 region is CAIQGQGHQPQHF. CDR3 sequence (DNA): TGTGCCATACAAGGACAGGGACATCAGCCCCAGCATTTT.

The rearrangement links TRBV7-2 to TRBJ2-7; a weak D match, TRBD1 (6 bases). V was cut by 3 bases and J by 2 bases, with 11 bases left in between. The germline CDR1 and CDR2 sequences are SGHTA and FQGNSA. CDR3 length: 14 residues. The CDR3 spells CASSFGGRAYEQYF. DNA for the CDR3: TGTGCCAGCAGCTTTGGGGGCAGGGCCTACGAGCAGTACTTC.

This sequence joins TRBV10-3 and TRBJ2-7; 8 bases are a match to TRBD1. This CDR3 contains 14 residues. The V segment lost 3 bases and the J segment 5 bases; nucleotides outside the gene matches: 6. CDR1 is ENHRY, CDR2 SYGVKD, per germline. The CDR3 region is CAISDDRGFDEQYF. CDR3 nucleotides: TGTGCCATCAGTGATGACAGGGGTTTTGACGAGCAGTACTTC.

V is TRBV2 and J is TRBJ1-5; 8 nucleotides agree with TRBD1. The trim removed 0 bases at V and 7 bases at J, leaving 11 bases unmatched. The germline CDR1 and CDR2 sequences are SNHLY and FYNNEI. The CDR3 has 17 residues. DNA of the CDR3: TGTGCCAGCAGTGAAGCGGGGCAGGGGGCCTTTGGACAGCCCCAGCATTTT. Translating gives CASSEAGQGAFGQPQHF.

The rearrangement uses TRBV4-3 and TRBJ2-7, with unresolved D. Germline V lookup: CDR1 LGHNA, CDR2 YSLEER. The CDR3 has 11 amino acids. Trimming took 1 base from V and 5 from J, leaving 3 bases between them. In nucleotides, the CDR3 is TGCGCCAGCAGCCAAGCGCACGAGCAGTACTTC. It encodes CASSQAHEQYF.

V usage is TRBV23-1 and J usage is TRBJ1-5; maybe TRBD1 (5 bases). TRBV23-1 is an ORF; its function is uncertain. The V end was cut by 4 bases, the J end by 4 bases, with 8 bases between. The CDR3 has 13 residues. The CDR3 reads CASSRGGNQPQHF. In nucleotides, the CDR3 is TGCGCCAGCAGTCGCGGGGGGAATCAGCCCCAGCATTTT.

The rearrangement joins TRBV14 to TRBJ1-2, with 8 bases matching TRBD1. The germline V gene encodes CDR1 SGHDN and CDR2 FVKESK. Trimming removed 3 bases from V and 4 bases from J; junction bases left unmatched: 13. This CDR3 spans 17 amino acids. CDR3 residues: CASSHPSETGDPYGYTF. As DNA, the CDR3 is TGTGCCAGCAGCCACCCCTCGGAGACAGGGGACCCCTATGGCTACACCTTC.

The chain employs TRBV2 and TRBJ2-2; 7 nucleotides match TRBD1. Losses at the gene ends were 5 bases for V and 7 bases for J; bases not matched to a gene: 10. Germline CDR1 is SNHLY and CDR2 is FYNNEI. This CDR3 region has 15 residues. The CDR3 DNA reads TGTGCCAGCAGTCCAACAGGGGTGGGGTACGGGGAGCTGTTTTTT. Translation gives CASSPTGVGYGELFF.

CDR3 bases: TGTGCCAGCTCACTAGCGGACGTCTACAATGAGCAGTTCTTC. This codes for CASSLADVYNEQFF. The chain has TRBV6-1 and TRBJ2-1; 8 bases align to TRBD2. This CDR3 is 14 amino acids long. Germline V gene lookup returns CDR1 MNHNS and CDR2 SASEGT. The junction had 6 bases not matched to a gene; V was cut back by 8 bases and J by 3 bases.

The chain joins TRBV7-9 to TRBJ1-1; unclear D gene. Germline values: CDR1 SEHNR, CDR2 FQNEAQ (reference sequence). The CDR3 is made up of 13 amino acids. In DNA, the CDR3 is TGTCTCTTTGTGAGAGATAGCAACACTGAAGCTTTCTTT. It is translated as CLFVRDSNTEAFF.

The rearrangement joins TRBV6-1 to TRBJ2-6, with no clear D. V was clipped by 2 bases and J by 0 bases, with 11 bases between them. Germline CDR1 MNHNS, CDR2 SASEGT. This CDR3 has 17 residues. As DNA, the CDR3 is TGTGCCAGCAGTGAAACGACCTTCTCCTCTGGGGCCAACGTCCTGACTTTC. Protein: CASSETTFSSGANVLTF.

This clone was seen just once. This rearrangement joins TRBV19 to TRBJ2-5; D gene uncertain. CDR1 is LNHDA, CDR2 SQIVND, per germline (reference sequence). CDR3 size: 13 residues. The ends were cut back, 2 bases at V and 2 bases at J, with 6 bases in the middle. The CDR3 sequence: CASSIRQQETQYF. The CDR3 nucleotides read TGTGCCAGTAGTATACGCCAGCAAGAGACCCAGTACTTC.